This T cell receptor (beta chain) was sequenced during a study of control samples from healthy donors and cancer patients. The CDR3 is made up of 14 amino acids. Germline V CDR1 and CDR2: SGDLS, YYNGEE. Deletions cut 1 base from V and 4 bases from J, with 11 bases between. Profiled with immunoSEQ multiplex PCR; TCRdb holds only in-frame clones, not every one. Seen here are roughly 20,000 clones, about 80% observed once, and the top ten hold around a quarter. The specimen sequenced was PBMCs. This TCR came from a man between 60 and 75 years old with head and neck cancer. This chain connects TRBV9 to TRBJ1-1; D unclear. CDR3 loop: CASSVRAGSTEAFF. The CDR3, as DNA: TGTGCCAGCAGCGTAAGGGCAGGCAGCACTGAAGCTTTCTTT.